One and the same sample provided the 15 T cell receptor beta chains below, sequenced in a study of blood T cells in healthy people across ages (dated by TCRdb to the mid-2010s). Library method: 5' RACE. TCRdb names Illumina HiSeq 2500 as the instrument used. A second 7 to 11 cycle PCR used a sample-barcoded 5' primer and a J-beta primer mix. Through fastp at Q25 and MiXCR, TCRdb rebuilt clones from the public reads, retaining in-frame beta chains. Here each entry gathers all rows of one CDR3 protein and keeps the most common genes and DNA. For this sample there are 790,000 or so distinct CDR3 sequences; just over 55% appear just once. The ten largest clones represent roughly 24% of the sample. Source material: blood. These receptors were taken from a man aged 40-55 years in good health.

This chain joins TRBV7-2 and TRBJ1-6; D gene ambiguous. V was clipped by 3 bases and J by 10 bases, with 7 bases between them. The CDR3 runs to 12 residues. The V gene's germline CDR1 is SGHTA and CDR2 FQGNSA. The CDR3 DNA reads TGTGCCAGCAGCTTTAACGACTCACCCCTCCACTTT. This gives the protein CASSFNDSPLHF.

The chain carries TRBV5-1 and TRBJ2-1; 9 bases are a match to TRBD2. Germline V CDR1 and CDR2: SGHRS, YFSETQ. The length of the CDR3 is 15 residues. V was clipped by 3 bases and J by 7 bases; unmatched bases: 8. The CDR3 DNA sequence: TGCGCCAGCAGCTCGAGCGGACTAGCGAAAAATGAGCAGTTCTTC. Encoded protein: CASSSSGLAKNEQFF.

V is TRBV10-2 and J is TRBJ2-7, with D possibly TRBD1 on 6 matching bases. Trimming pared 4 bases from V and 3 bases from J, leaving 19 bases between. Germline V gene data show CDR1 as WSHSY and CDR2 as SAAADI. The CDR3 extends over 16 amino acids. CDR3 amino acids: CASSAGGQRKYYEQYF. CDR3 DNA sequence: TGCGCCAGCAGTGCCGGAGGACAGAGGAAATACTACGAGCAGTACTTC.

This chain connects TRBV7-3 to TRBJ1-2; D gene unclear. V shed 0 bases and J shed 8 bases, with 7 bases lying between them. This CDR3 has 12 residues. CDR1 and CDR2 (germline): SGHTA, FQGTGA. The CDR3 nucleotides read TGTGCCAGCAGCTTAACGCACAGAGGCTACACCTTC. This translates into CASSLTHRGYTF.

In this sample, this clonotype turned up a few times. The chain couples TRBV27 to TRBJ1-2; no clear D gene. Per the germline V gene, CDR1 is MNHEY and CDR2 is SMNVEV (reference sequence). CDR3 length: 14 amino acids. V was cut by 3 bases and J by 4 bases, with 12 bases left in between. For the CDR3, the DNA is TGTGCCAGCAGTTTTTTGGGAGCCCCCTATGGCTACACCTTC. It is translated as CASSFLGAPYGYTF.

The CDR3 protein is CATSRDIPGTETQYF. In nucleotides, the CDR3 is TGTGCCACCAGCAGAGATATACCGGGAACGGAGACCCAGTACTTC. The rearrangement uses TRBV15 and TRBJ2-7; maybe TRBD2 (5 bases). TRBJ2-5 matches the DNA end more closely, so the J call is doubtful. The germline gives CDR1 LNHNV, CDR2 YYDKDF (reference sequence). The CDR3 runs 15 residues.

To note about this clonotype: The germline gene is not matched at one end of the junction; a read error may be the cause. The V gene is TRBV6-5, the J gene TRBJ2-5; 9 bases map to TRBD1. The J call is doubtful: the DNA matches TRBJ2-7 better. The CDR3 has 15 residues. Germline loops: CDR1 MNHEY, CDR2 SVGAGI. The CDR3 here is CANSSPSGQGYEQYF. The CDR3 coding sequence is TGTGCCAACAGTTCCCCCTCGGGACAGGGCTACGAGCAGTACTTC.

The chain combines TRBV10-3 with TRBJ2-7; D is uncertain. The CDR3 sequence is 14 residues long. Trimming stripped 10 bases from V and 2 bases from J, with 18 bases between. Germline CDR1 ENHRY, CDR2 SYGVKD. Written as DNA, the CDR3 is TGTGCCACCTCGGGCCTAACTAAACCCTACGAGCAGTACTTC. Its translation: CATSGLTKPYEQYF.

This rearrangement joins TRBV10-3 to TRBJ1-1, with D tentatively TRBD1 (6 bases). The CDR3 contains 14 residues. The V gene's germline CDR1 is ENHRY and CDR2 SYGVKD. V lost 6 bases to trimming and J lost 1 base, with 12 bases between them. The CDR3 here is CAIRDSSSNTEAFF. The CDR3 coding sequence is TGTGCCATCAGGGACAGCTCCTCGAACACTGAAGCTTTCTTT.

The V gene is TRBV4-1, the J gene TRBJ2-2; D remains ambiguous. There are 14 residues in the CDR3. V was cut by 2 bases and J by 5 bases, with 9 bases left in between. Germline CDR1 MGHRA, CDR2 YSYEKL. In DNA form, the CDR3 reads TGCGCCAGCAGCCAAAGATCTGGGACCGGGGAGCTGTTTTTT. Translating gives CASSQRSGTGELFF.

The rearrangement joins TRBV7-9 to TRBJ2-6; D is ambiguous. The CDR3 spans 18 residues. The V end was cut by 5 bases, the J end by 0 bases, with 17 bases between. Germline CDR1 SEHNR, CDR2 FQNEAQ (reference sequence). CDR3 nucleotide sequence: TGTGCCAGCAGCGCAGCCGGATCTTCCCGCTCTGGGGCCAACGTCCTGACTTTC. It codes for CASSAAGSSRSGANVLTF.

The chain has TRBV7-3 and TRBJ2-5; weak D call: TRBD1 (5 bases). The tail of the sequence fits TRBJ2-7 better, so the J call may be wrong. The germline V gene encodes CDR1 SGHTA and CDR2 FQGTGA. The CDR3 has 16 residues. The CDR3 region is CASSLTGQGRPCEQYF. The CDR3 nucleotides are TGTGCCAGCAGCTTAACCGGGCAGGGTCGCCCCTGCGAGCAGTACTTC.

This CDR3 is CASSERGTSYNEQFF. CDR3 nucleotide sequence: TGTGCCAGCAGTGAGAGGGGGACTAGCTACAATGAGCAGTTCTTC. This chain uses TRBV6-1 with TRBJ2-1; 8 bases map to TRBD2. The CDR3 runs 15 residues. Germline V gene data show CDR1 as MNHNS and CDR2 as SASEGT. After removal of 3 bases from V and 3 bases from J, the junction contained 4 bases not matched to a gene.

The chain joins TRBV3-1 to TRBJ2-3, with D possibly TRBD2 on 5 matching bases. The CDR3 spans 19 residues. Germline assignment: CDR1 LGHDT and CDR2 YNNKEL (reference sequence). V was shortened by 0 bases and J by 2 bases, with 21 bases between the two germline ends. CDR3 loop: CASSQEVVLVSGYTDTQYF. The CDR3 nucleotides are TGTGCCAGCAGCCAAGAGGTGGTCCTAGTGTCGGGATACACAGATACGCAGTATTTT.

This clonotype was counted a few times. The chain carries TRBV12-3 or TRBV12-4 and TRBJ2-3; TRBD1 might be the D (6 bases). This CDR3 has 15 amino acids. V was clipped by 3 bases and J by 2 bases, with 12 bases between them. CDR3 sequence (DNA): TGTGCCAGCAGTTTGGGTGGACAGACCACAGATACGCAGTATTTT. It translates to CASSLGGQTTDTQYF.